The following is a T cell receptor (beta chain) sequence with its context. Its antigen target is currently unknown. Within one base of it there is no much larger clone, and no base qualities were kept. This sample is part of a study of regulatory T cells in long-lasting Graves disease (dated by TCRdb to the early 2020s). Regarding the research as a whole: Persistent Graves' disease was defined as antithyroid drug treatment for over 5 years with persistently positive TSH receptor autoantibodies. In the clinical cohort, patients with persistent Graves' disease had used antithyroid drugs for an average of around 9.3 years. Persistent Graves' disease patients were compared with newly diagnosed Graves' disease patients by peripheral blood TCR sequencing and RNA sequencing. The study took place in China and was registered as a clinical trial. TCR sequencing covered 13 persistent and roughly 20 newly diagnosed Graves' disease patients, about 35 samples in total. Overall study outcomes, separate from this receptor: Lower TCR Shannon entropy and fewer highly expanded clones were observed in persistent Graves' disease patients than in newly diagnosed patients, which suggested clonal expansion. Only the TCR beta chain was sequenced and analyzed. Because the primary lesion, thyroid tissue, could not be accessed, the study looked at peripheral blood alone. TRBV28, TRBJ1-2 and TRBJ2-5 were preferentially used in persistent disease, while TRBV20-1 and TRBJ2-1 were favored in newly diagnosed disease. The authors noted that the small sample size was a limitation that may lower accuracy. A larger number of public clonotypes was shared among persistent patients (under 3,000) than among newly diagnosed patients (approximately 1,000).

From the germline V gene, CDR1 is MDHEN and CDR2 is SYDVKM. From its cysteine to its phenylalanine, the CDR3 spans 15 amino acids. Solely the CDR3 DNA is kept, with 45 bases framed from the first base. Germline trimming: 7 bases from V, 1 base from J; junction bases outside gene matches: 3. Read against the paper, the sample's time point label means: persistent/refractory GD, antithyroid drugs over 5 years with positive TRAb. For both TCR sequencing and RNA sequencing, RNA was extracted from PBMCs using TRIzol. The diagnosis of Graves' disease followed American Thyroid Association guidelines. The patients came from an endocrinology department in Xi'an, China. Each patient gave approximately 10 milliliters of peripheral blood, collected in an EDTA anticoagulant tube. Ficoll Paque Plus density gradient separation was used to isolate PBMCs, and no additional T cell sorting was done. An Agilent 2100 Bioanalyzer and agarose gel were used to check RNA quality, and a NanoDrop 2000 was used to measure RNA concentration.

Library preparation was by multiplex PCR. The data were produced on an Illumina HiSeq 4000. iRepertoire HTBI primers and Arm-PCR amplification of CDR3 regions were used to construct TCR beta libraries. Gel purification was performed on PCR products prior to sequencing. The source study handled its data this way. Gene usage analysis of CDR3 amino acid clonotypes relied on the approximately 62 TRBV and 13 to 15 TRBJ segments identified across samples. COPE and FqMerger were used to merge filtered high-quality paired reads into contigs. BLAST was used to align contigs to IMGT TRBV, TRBD and TRBJ reference genes, with CDR3 defined following IMGT. Any clonotype with a frequency above 0.1% was classified as a highly expanded clone. Shannon entropy served as the measure of repertoire diversity, while the Gini coefficient captured V-J evenness. Public clonotypes were defined as clonotypes shared by more than one individual. TCRdb took the public reads, trimmed them with fastp at Q25, ran MiXCR for clone calling and kept in-frame beta chains. Entries that share a CDR3 protein sequence are merged under the most common genes and DNA. These V and J calls originate from TCRdb's pipeline instead of the authors' own analysis. Here the sample has approximately 350,000 distinct CDR3 sequences; roughly 24% occur a single time. The leading ten clones occupy 25% to 30% of the sample.

The rearrangement combines TRBV28 with TRBJ2-3, and 12 bases in between align with TRBD2. This material consisted of peripheral blood mononuclear cells (PBMCs), taken when the disease was refractory, from a patient treated with antithyroid drugs. This sequence originates from a woman aged 40 to 49 with Graves disease. Donor details come from another sample of the same person, matched by shared clones. The CDR3 protein: CASMTSGSGTDTQYF. The nucleotide sequence reads TGTGCCAGCATGACTAGCGGGAGTGGCACAGATACGCAGTATTTT.